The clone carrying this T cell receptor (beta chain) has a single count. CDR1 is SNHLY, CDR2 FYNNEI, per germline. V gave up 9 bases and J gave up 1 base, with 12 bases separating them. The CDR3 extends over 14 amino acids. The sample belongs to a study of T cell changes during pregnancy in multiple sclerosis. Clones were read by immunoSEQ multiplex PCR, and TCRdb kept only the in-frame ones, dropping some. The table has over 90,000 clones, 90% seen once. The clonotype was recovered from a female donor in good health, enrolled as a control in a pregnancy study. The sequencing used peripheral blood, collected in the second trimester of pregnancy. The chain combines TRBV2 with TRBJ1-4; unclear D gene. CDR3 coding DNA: TGTGCCAGTACCTATCTACGAACTAATGAAAAACTGTTTTTT. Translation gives CASTYLRTNEKLFF. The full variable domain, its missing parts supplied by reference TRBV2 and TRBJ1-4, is EPEVTQTPSHQVTQMGQEVILRCVPISNHLYFYWYRQILGQKVEFLVSFYNNEISEKSEIFDDQFSVERPDGSNFTLKIRSTKLEDSAMYFCASTYLRTNEKLFFGSGTQLSVL.